This entry lists 2 T cell receptor beta chains sequenced from one sample in a study of blood T cell repertoires in COVID-19. TCRdb keeps only in-frame clones here, not all; method: immunoSEQ multiplex PCR. The sample consists of 310,000 or so clones, about 88% of them appearing once. Sequenced sample: peripheral blood. The source is a man aged 65-85 years with acute or convalescent COVID-19.

This sequence joins TRBV6-6 and TRBJ2-2; D possibly corresponds to TRBD2 (5 bases). The germline V and J ends were trimmed by 8 bases and 4 bases, with 17 bases remaining between them. Looked up from germline, CDR1 is MNHNY and CDR2 is SVGAGI (reference sequence). The CDR3 runs to 15 residues. CDR3 loop: CASRLGELGTGELFF. In nucleotides, the CDR3 is TGTGCCAGCCGACTCGGGGAGCTCGGCACCGGGGAGCTGTTTTTT.

V is TRBV6-1 and J is TRBJ1-6, with TRBD1 matching 9 bases. This CDR3 comprises 16 residues. V shed 1 base and J 6 bases; nucleotides not matched to a gene: 4. Germline V CDR1 and CDR2: MNHNS, SASEGT. Here the CDR3 reads CASSEVRTGVNSPLHF. In DNA form, the CDR3 reads TGTGCCAGCAGTGAAGTTCGGACAGGGGTTAATTCACCCCTCCACTTT.